Listed below are T cell receptor beta chains from one sample, sequenced in a study of blood T cells in healthy people across ages. MiXCR, run by TCRdb on the 5' RACE reads, gives a single entry per CDR3 protein. This table holds around 1,700,000 distinct CDR3 sequences, under 30% found once. Sequencing was performed on blood. All receptors derive from a woman in her 30s in good health. CDR3s include the opening cysteine and the closing phenylalanine or tryptophan. D genes are given only for firm matches. A clone size is listed for some rows: how often the clone was seen (once, few, many), or a class if it is expanded.

J gene: TRBJ2-2
V gene: TRBV9
clone size: .
D gene: TRBD2
CDR3 DNA: TGTGCCAGCAGCGTAGCGGCCCTAGCGGGACGGGGGGAGCTGTTTTTT
CDR3 protein: CASSVAALAGRGELFF

J gene: TRBJ2-1
V gene: TRBV5-1
clone size: many
D gene: .
CDR3 DNA: TGCGCCAGCAGCTTGGGGATAGGGCAGGTGAACAATGAGCAGTTCTTC
CDR3 protein: CASSLGIGQVNNEQFF

J gene: TRBJ2-2
V gene: TRBV7-2
clone size: few
D gene: .
CDR3 DNA: TGTGCCAGCAGCGGGCCCGGGGCCAACACCGGGGAGCTGTTTTTT
CDR3 protein: CASSGPGANTGELFF

J gene: TRBJ1-1
V gene: TRBV27
clone size: .
D gene: .
CDR3 DNA: TGTGCCAGCAGTTTATCATCGGGGAGCACTGAAGCTTTCTTT
CDR3 protein: CASSLSSGSTEAFF

J gene: TRBJ2-5
V gene: TRBV25-1
clone size: .
D gene: TRBD2
CDR3 DNA: TGTGCCAGCAGTGCCCCCGGGGGGGCGAAAGAGACCCAGTACTTC
CDR3 protein: CASSAPGGAKETQYF

J gene: TRBJ2-3
V gene: TRBV19
clone size: .
D gene: TRBD2
CDR3 DNA: TGTGCCAGTAGTATCGCGGGACTAGCGGTCACAGATACGCAGTATTTT
CDR3 protein: CASSIAGLAVTDTQYF

J gene: TRBJ2-3
V gene: TRBV20-1
clone size: .
D gene: .
CDR3 DNA: TGCAGTGCTAGGGTCTGGACAACTATTACAGATACGCAGTATTTT
CDR3 protein: CSARVWTTITDTQYF

J gene: TRBJ2-5
V gene: TRBV3-1
clone size: .
D gene: .
CDR3 DNA: TGTGCCAGCAGCCAACCAGTGAAGACCCAGTACTTC
CDR3 protein: CASSQPVKTQYF

J gene: TRBJ2-7
V gene: TRBV7-2
clone size: .
D gene: TRBD2
CDR3 DNA: TGTGCCAGCAGCTTAGAGGCCGTGACTAGCCTGGGGGAGCAGTACTTC
CDR3 protein: CASSLEAVTSLGEQYF

J gene: TRBJ1-2
V gene: TRBV7-9
clone size: many
D gene: TRBD1
CDR3 DNA: TGTGCCAGCAGCCCCCCGTCCTCGACAGGGCTGTATGGCTACACCTTC
CDR3 protein: CASSPPSSTGLYGYTF

J gene: TRBJ2-3
V gene: TRBV6-5
clone size: few
D gene: .
CDR3 DNA: TGTGCCAGCAGTTACGGCCAGTGGCGCGGTGGCGCAGATACGCAGTATTTT
CDR3 protein: CASSYGQWRGGADTQYF

J gene: TRBJ1-2
V gene: TRBV25-1
clone size: few
D gene: .
CDR3 DNA: TGTGCCAGCAGTGAGGGTTCTACAGCGAGTATCAATGGCTACACCTTC
CDR3 protein: CASSEGSTASINGYTF

J gene: TRBJ2-1
V gene: TRBV28
clone size: .
D gene: TRBD2
CDR3 DNA: TGTGCCAGCAGCTACCCCGGGGGGGAATCTTACAATGAGCAGTTCTTC
CDR3 protein: CASSYPGGESYNEQFF

J gene: TRBJ2-3
V gene: TRBV6-6
clone size: many
D gene: TRBD2
CDR3 DNA: TGTGCCAGCAGTTCCGGACTAGCGGGGTACACAGATACGCAGTATTTT
CDR3 protein: CASSSGLAGYTDTQYF

J gene: TRBJ1-2
V gene: TRBV11-2
clone size: few
D gene: .
CDR3 DNA: TGTGCCAGCGGACTTCACGGAGGGGTCTATGGCTACACCTTC
CDR3 protein: CASGLHGGVYGYTF

J gene: TRBJ1-2
V gene: TRBV5-1
clone size: .
D gene: .
CDR3 DNA: TGCGCCAGCAGCCCCGAAGGAGGGGGCTATGGCTACACCTTC
CDR3 protein: CASSPEGGGYGYTF

J gene: TRBJ2-4
V gene: TRBV15
clone size: .
D gene: .
CDR3 DNA: TGTGCCACCAGCAGAGAAGGGAGTACTGGGGACAATGAGCAGTACTTC
CDR3 protein: CATSREGSTGDNEQYF

J gene: TRBJ2-7
V gene: TRBV5-5
clone size: .
D gene: TRBD1
CDR3 DNA: TGTACCAGCAGCTGGACAGGGCCCTACGAGCAGTACTTC
CDR3 protein: CTSSWTGPYEQYF

J gene: TRBJ1-4
V gene: TRBV15
clone size: many
D gene: .
CDR3 DNA: TGTGCCACCAGCAGAGATCGCGAAAAACTGTTTTTT
CDR3 protein: CATSRDREKLFF

J gene: TRBJ2-1
V gene: TRBV30
clone size: .
D gene: TRBD2
CDR3 DNA: TGTGCCTGGAAGGGACTAGCGGCGAACAATGAGCAGTTCTTC
CDR3 protein: CAWKGLAANNEQFF

J gene: TRBJ2-5
V gene: TRBV5-1
clone size: .
D gene: .
CDR3 DNA: TGCGCCAGCAGCCCAGAATCTTCAGAGACCCAGTACTTC
CDR3 protein: CASSPESSETQYF

J gene: TRBJ2-3
V gene: TRBV7-9
clone size: .
D gene: TRBD1
CDR3 DNA: TGTGCCAGCAGCCCGATAGCCAATACAGGGGTTAGCACAGATACGCAGTATTTT
CDR3 protein: CASSPIANTGVSTDTQYF

J gene: TRBJ2-7
V gene: TRBV12-3/TRBV12-4
clone size: .
D gene: TRBD2
CDR3 DNA: TGTGCCAGCAGTTTAAGGCGGGGGGTAATTTACGAGCAGTACTTC
CDR3 protein: CASSLRRGVIYEQYF

J gene: TRBJ1-1
V gene: TRBV6-5
clone size: .
D gene: TRBD1
CDR3 DNA: TGTGCCAGCAGATCGGGACAGGGCCGAACTGAAGCTTTCTTT
CDR3 protein: CASRSGQGRTEAFF

J gene: TRBJ2-1
V gene: TRBV6-2/TRBV6-3
clone size: .
D gene: .
CDR3 DNA: TGTGCCTGCAGTGTTAACCTGAATGAGCAGTTCTTC
CDR3 protein: CACSVNLNEQFF

J gene: TRBJ2-2
V gene: TRBV9
clone size: .
D gene: .
CDR3 DNA: TGTGCCAGCAGCGTGAGTCAAGTTGAAGTTAACACCGGGGAGCTGTTTTTT
CDR3 protein: CASSVSQVEVNTGELFF

J gene: TRBJ2-2
V gene: TRBV27
clone size: .
D gene: TRBD2
CDR3 DNA: TGTGCCAGCAGTTTGCGGGGGACGGACACCGGGGAGCTGTTTTTT
CDR3 protein: CASSLRGTDTGELFF

J gene: TRBJ2-7
V gene: TRBV7-8
clone size: many
D gene: TRBD2
CDR3 DNA: TGTGCCAGCAGCGTTAGCGGGGTCTCCTACGAGCAGTACTTC
CDR3 protein: CASSVSGVSYEQYF

J gene: TRBJ2-7
V gene: TRBV18
clone size: once
D gene: TRBD2
CDR3 DNA: TGTGCCAGCCCACCTTCGGGGGGGGACAACTACGAGCAGTACTTC
CDR3 protein: CASPPSGGDNYEQYF

J gene: TRBJ2-1
V gene: TRBV20-1
clone size: few
D gene: .
CDR3 DNA: TGCAGTGCTAGCACGCGGATCGTCTACAATGAGCAGTTCTTC
CDR3 protein: CSASTRIVYNEQFF

J gene: TRBJ2-5
V gene: TRBV7-3
clone size: .
D gene: .
CDR3 DNA: TGTGCCAGCAGCTTAATTGCGAAGGCGACTCAAGAGACCCAGTACTTC
CDR3 protein: CASSLIAKATQETQYF

J gene: TRBJ2-2
V gene: TRBV3-1
clone size: .
D gene: .
CDR3 DNA: TGTGCCAGCAGATTTGTTGACACCGGGGAGCTGTTTTTT
CDR3 protein: CASRFVDTGELFF

J gene: TRBJ2-3
V gene: TRBV12-3/TRBV12-4
clone size: .
D gene: .
CDR3 DNA: TGTGCCAGCAGTTTAGGGACCGTCGCCGCCTCCACAGATACGCAGTATTTT
CDR3 protein: CASSLGTVAASTDTQYF